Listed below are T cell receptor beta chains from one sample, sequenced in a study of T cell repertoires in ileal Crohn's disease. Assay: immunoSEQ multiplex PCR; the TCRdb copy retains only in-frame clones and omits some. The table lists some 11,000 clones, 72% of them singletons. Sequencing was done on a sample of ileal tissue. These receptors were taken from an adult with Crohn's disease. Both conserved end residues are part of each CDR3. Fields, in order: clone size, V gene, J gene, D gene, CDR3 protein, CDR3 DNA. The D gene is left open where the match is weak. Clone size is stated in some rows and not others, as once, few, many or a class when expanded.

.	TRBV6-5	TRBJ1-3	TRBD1	CASSRGQGNTIYF	TGTGCCAGCAGTAGGGGACAGGGGAACACCATATATTTT
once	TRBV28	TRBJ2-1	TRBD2	CASSLEWEGRSEQFF	TGTGCCAGCAGTTTAGAGTGGGAGGGCCGGTCGGAGCAGTTCTTC
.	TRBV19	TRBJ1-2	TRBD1	CASSLGQEGNYGYTF	TGTGCCAGTAGTCTCGGACAGGAGGGGAACTATGGCTACACCTTC
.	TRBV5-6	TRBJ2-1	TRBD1	CASSLPTGYNEQFF	TGTGCCAGCAGCTTGCCGACAGGGTATAATGAGCAGTTCTTC
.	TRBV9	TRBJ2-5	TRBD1	CASSVNRGSETQYF	TGTGCCAGCAGCGTCAACAGGGGTTCGGAGACCCAGTACTTC
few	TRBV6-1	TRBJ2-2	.	CASNQGTGELFF	TGTGCCAGCAATCAGGGAACCGGGGAGCTGTTTTTT
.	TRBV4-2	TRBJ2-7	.	CASSLGTLGYEQYF	TGTGCCAGCAGCCTTGGGACATTGGGGTACGAGCAGTACTTC
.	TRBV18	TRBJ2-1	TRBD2	CASSSGLAGDNEQFF	TGTGCCAGCTCATCTGGACTAGCGGGAGACAATGAGCAGTTCTTC
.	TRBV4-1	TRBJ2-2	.	CASRDSPNTGELFF	TGCGCCAGCAGGGACTCACCGAACACCGGGGAGCTGTTTTTT
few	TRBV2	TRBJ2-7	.	CASKRDMSYEQYF	TGTGCCAGCAAAAGAGACATGAGCTACGAGCAGTACTTC
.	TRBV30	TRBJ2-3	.	CAWSVRAGGGTDTQYF	TGTGCCTGGAGTGTACGAGCCGGAGGAGGCACAGATACGCAGTATTTT
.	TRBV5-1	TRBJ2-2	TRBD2	CASSLVGLAGQNTGELFF	TGCGCCAGCAGCTTGGTTGGACTAGCGGGGCAGAACACCGGGGAGCTGTTTTTT
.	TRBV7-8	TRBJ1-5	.	CASSLGGLHSNQPQHF	TGTGCCAGCAGCCTCGGGGGACTACATAGCAATCAGCCCCAGCATTTT
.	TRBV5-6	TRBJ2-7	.	CASSLLTLEQYF	TGTGCCAGCAGCTTGCTGACACTCGAGCAGTACTTC
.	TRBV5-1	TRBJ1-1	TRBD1	CASSLRTGFEAFF	TGCGCCAGCAGCTTAAGGACAGGGTTTGAAGCTTTCTTT
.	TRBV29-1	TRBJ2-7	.	CSAKVQGYEQYF	TGCAGCGCGAAGGTCCAGGGCTACGAGCAGTACTTC
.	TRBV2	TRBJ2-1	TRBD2	CASSAQSREGNEQFF	TGTGCCAGCAGCGCCCAATCCCGGGAGGGCAATGAGCAGTTCTTC